A selection of T cell receptor beta chains follows, all from one sample in a study of cytomegalovirus exposure and HLA in healthy donors. Using immunoSEQ multiplex PCR, the repertoire was profiled, and TCRdb retains in-frame clones only, with some absent. The sample holds 130,000 or so clones, roughly nine tenths seen once. Material for sequencing was PBMCs. These receptors were obtained from a man aged 25-45 years in good health and CMV-seronegative. Both conserved end residues are part of each CDR3. The D gene is left open where the match is weak. The size of a clone is reported for some rows only, either as once, few or many, or as a class for expanded clones.

D: TRBD1
J: TRBJ1-4
size: .
V: TRBV7-6
length: 17
CDR3: CASSLDPYRGRNEKLFF
DNA: TGTGCCAGCAGCTTAGACCCCTACAGGGGAAGAAATGAAAAACTGTTTTTT

D: .
J: TRBJ1-3
size: .
V: TRBV7-9
length: 14
CDR3: CASSFTGSGNTIYF
DNA: TGTGCCAGCAGCTTTACAGGGTCTGGAAACACCATATATTTT

D: TRBD1
J: TRBJ2-1
size: .
V: TRBV7-9
length: 15
CDR3: CASSSQGLLYNEQFF
DNA: TGTGCCAGCAGTTCACAGGGGCTTCTATACAATGAGCAGTTCTTC

D: .
J: TRBJ2-1
size: .
V: TRBV9
length: 14
CDR3: CASSVSGRNNEQFF
DNA: TGTGCCAGCAGCGTAAGCGGGCGAAACAATGAGCAGTTCTTC

D: TRBD1
J: TRBJ1-5
size: .
V: TRBV15
length: 13
CDR3: CATSRTGNQPQHF
DNA: TGTGCCACCAGCAGGACAGGGAATCAGCCCCAGCATTTT

D: .
J: TRBJ2-3
size: .
V: TRBV18
length: 15
CDR3: CASSPTLAGTDTQYF
DNA: TGTGCCAGCTCACCGACGTTAGCTGGCACAGATACGCAGTATTTT

D: TRBD2
J: TRBJ2-7
size: .
V: TRBV5-4
length: 15
CDR3: CASSLEGGGPYEQYF
DNA: TGTGCCAGCAGCTTGGAGGGCGGGGGGCCCTACGAGCAGTACTTC

D: .
J: TRBJ1-5
size: once
V: TRBV7-9
length: 15
CDR3: CASSLGGLGNQPQHF
DNA: TGTGCCAGCAGCTTAGGGGGGCTCGGCAATCAGCCCCAGCATTTT

D: .
J: TRBJ1-2
size: .
V: TRBV19
length: 12
CDR3: CASSMSVSGYTF
DNA: TGTGCCAGTAGTATGTCGGTGTCTGGCTACACCTTC

D: .
J: TRBJ1-2
size: .
V: TRBV5-1
length: 13
CDR3: CASSLAGNYGYTF
DNA: TGCGCCAGCAGCTTGGCAGGGAACTATGGCTACACCTTC

D: .
J: TRBJ2-6
size: .
V: TRBV25-1
length: 16
CDR3: CASSPHGQSGANVLTF
DNA: TGTGCCAGCAGTCCCCACGGACAGTCTGGGGCCAACGTCCTGACTTTC

D: .
J: TRBJ1-2
size: .
V: TRBV6-1
length: 13
CDR3: CASRGLGNYGYTF
DNA: TGTGCCAGCAGGGGGCTGGGGAACTATGGCTACACCTTC

D: .
J: TRBJ1-4
size: .
V: TRBV6-5
length: 15
CDR3: CASSYSGRGGEKLFF
DNA: TGTGCCAGCAGTTACTCGGGAAGGGGTGGTGAAAAACTGTTTTTT

D: .
J: TRBJ1-1
size: .
V: TRBV5-6
length: 14
CDR3: CASSPVSGNTEAFF
DNA: TGTGCCAGCAGCCCCGTCAGTGGGAACACTGAAGCTTTCTTT

D: TRBD1
J: TRBJ1-2
size: .
V: TRBV7-9
length: 16
CDR3: CASSLLLGQGTGGYTF
DNA: TGTGCCAGCAGCTTACTCCTGGGACAGGGGACTGGAGGCTACACCTTC

D: TRBD1
J: TRBJ1-1
size: .
V: TRBV10-3
length: 14
CDR3: CAISGQGANTEAFF
DNA: TGTGCCATCAGTGGACAGGGGGCCAACACTGAAGCTTTCTTT

D: TRBD1
J: TRBJ1-6
size: once
V: TRBV5-1
length: 15
CDR3: CASSSGTGNDSPLHF
DNA: TGCGCCAGCAGCTCGGGGACAGGGAACGACTCACCCCTCCACTTT

D: TRBD1
J: TRBJ1-4
size: .
V: TRBV5-1
length: 14
CDR3: CASSKGDRGEKLFF
DNA: TGCGCCAGCAGCAAAGGGGACAGGGGCGAAAAACTGTTTTTT

D: .
J: TRBJ1-5
size: .
V: TRBV29-1
length: 12
CDR3: CSVRDFDQPQHF
DNA: TGCAGCGTCAGGGACTTCGATCAGCCCCAGCATTTT

D: TRBD1
J: TRBJ1-4
size: .
V: TRBV19
length: 16
CDR3: CASRGLGGAGNEKLFF
DNA: TGTGCCAGCAGGGGGCTAGGGGGGGCCGGTAATGAAAAACTGTTTTTT

D: TRBD2
J: TRBJ2-1
size: .
V: TRBV29-1
length: 19
CDR3: CSVEDGFGDSGGAYNEQFF
DNA: TGCAGCGTTGAGGATGGGTTCGGGGATAGCGGGGGGGCCTACAATGAGCAGTTCTTC

D: TRBD1
J: TRBJ2-7
size: once
V: TRBV7-9
length: 14
CDR3: CASSPTGVYYEQYF
DNA: TGTGCCAGCAGCCCGACAGGGGTGTACTACGAGCAGTACTTC

D: TRBD1
J: TRBJ2-7
size: .
V: TRBV2
length: 18
CDR3: CASSVRTGSDRTSYEQYF
DNA: TGTGCCAGCAGTGTCAGGACAGGGTCCGACCGAACATCCTACGAGCAGTACTTC

D: .
J: TRBJ2-1
size: .
V: TRBV11-3
length: 14
CDR3: CASSLAGGPNEQFF
DNA: TGTGCCAGCAGCTTAGCAGGCGGGCCCAATGAGCAGTTCTTC

D: .
J: TRBJ1-1
size: .
V: TRBV14
length: 12
CDR3: CASSQVNSVAFF
DNA: TGTGCCAGCAGCCAAGTGAACTCGGTAGCTTTCTTT

D: TRBD1
J: TRBJ1-2
size: .
V: TRBV7-3
length: 14
CDR3: CASSLGQGNYGYTF
DNA: TGTGCCAGCAGCTTAGGACAGGGGAACTATGGCTACACCTTC

D: TRBD1
J: TRBJ1-1
size: .
V: TRBV28
length: 14
CDR3: CASRLDRVNTEAFF
DNA: TGTGCCAGCAGACTCGACAGGGTGAACACTGAAGCTTTCTTT